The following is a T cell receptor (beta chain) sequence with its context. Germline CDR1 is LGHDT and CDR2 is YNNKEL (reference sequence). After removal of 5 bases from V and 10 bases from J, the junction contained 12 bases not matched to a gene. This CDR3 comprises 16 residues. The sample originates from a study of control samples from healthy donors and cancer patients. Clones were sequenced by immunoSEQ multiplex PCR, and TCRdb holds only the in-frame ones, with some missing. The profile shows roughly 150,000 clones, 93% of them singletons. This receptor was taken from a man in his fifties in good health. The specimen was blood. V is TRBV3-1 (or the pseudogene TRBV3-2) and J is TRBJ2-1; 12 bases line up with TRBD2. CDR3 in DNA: TGTGCCAGCAGCTCACGGACTAGCGGGAAAGTTACGGAGCAGTTCTTC. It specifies CASSSRTSGKVTEQFF.